This passage covers 10 T cell receptor beta chains from one sample sequenced in a study of T cells in localized non-small cell lung cancer. The protocol was immunoSEQ multiplex PCR, while the TCRdb copy is restricted to in-frame clones and leaves out a portion. The profile shows about 79,000 clones, around 89% of them singletons. The sequences come from peripheral blood, collected before any cancer treatment. These receptors all come from a woman aged 40 to 75 with stage I squamous cell lung carcinoma.

The genes are TRBV7-6 and TRBJ2-2; TRBD2 aligns across 12 bases. CDR1 is SGHVS and CDR2 is FNYEAQ in the germline V gene. The V and J ends lost 5 bases and 6 bases, in that order; junction bases with no gene match: 7. CDR3 length: 16 residues. This CDR3 is CASSPPASGGAGELFF. The CDR3 nucleotides are TGTGCCAGCAGCCCCCCGGCTAGCGGGGGGGCCGGGGAGCTGTTTTTT.

This clone has only one observation. The chain is built from TRBV18 and TRBJ2-5, with no clear D. With 1 base removed from V and 5 bases from J, the gap between germline ends came to 2 bases. Germline CDR1 reads KGHSH; CDR2 reads LQKENI. The CDR3 is made up of 11 amino acids. The DNA for the CDR3 is TGTGCCAGCTCACCACAGGAGACCCAGTACTTC. Translation: CASSPQETQYF.

The rearrangement uses TRBV5-1 and TRBJ2-7; D not certain. The V gene's germline CDR1 is SGHRS and CDR2 YFSETQ. This CDR3 is 14 amino acids long. V lost 0 bases and J 6 bases, leaving 13 bases between the germline ends. The CDR3 loop is CASSLESIKGEQYF. CDR3 coding DNA: TGCGCCAGCAGCTTGGAATCTATCAAGGGCGAGCAGTACTTC.

This chain connects TRBV2 to TRBJ2-5; tentative D call: TRBD2 (6 bases). The germline CDR1 and CDR2 sequences are SNHLY and FYNNEI. There are 13 residues in the CDR3. Trimming took 6 bases from V and 3 from J, leaving 11 bases between them. The CDR3 coding sequence is TGTGCCAGCAGGACGGGACTTGAAGAGACCCAGTACTTC. This sequence encodes CASRTGLEETQYF.

The chain employs TRBV5-6 and TRBJ2-7; D gene ambiguous. The germline gives CDR1 SGHDT, CDR2 YYEEEE. Trimming removed 2 bases from V and 7 bases from J, with 16 bases in between. The CDR3 is 14 residues long. Here the CDR3 DNA reads TGTGCCAGCAGCTTTAACGGACCCCCCGGGGAGCAGTACTTC. Its translation is CASSFNGPPGEQYF.

The rearrangement links TRBV14 to TRBJ2-5, with 8 bases lining up with TRBD1. The germline gives CDR1 SGHDN, CDR2 FVKESK. V trimming: 2 bases; J trimming: 11 bases; junction bases outside the gene matches: 16. CDR3 length equals 16 residues. In DNA form, the CDR3 reads TGTGCCAGCAGCCAAACCCCCGGGACAGGAGTTATTTCTCAGTACTTC. Its protein product is CASSQTPGTGVISQYF.

The chain employs TRBV5-5 and TRBJ1-2, with a weak D call TRBD1 (5 bases). Germline CDR1 and CDR2: SGHKS and YYEKEE (reference sequence). The V end lost 0 bases, the J end lost 0 bases, and 6 bases lay between the germline ends. The CDR3 length is 14 residues. CDR3 nucleotide sequence: TGTGCCAGCAGCTTGGGACAGTCTAACTATGGCTACACCTTC. Encoded protein: CASSLGQSNYGYTF.

This chain joins TRBV5-1 and TRBJ1-4; D is possibly TRBD1 (6 bases). Germline CDR1 SGHRS, CDR2 YFSETQ. V was cut by 4 bases and J by 0 bases, with 13 bases left in between. This CDR3 contains 16 residues. This CDR3 is CASSPRTDATNEKLFF. CDR3 coding DNA: TGCGCCAGCAGCCCAAGGACAGACGCAACTAATGAAAAACTGTTTTTT. Supplemented by reference TRBV5-1 and TRBJ1-4, the full variable domain reads KAGVTQTPRYLIKTRGQQVTLSCSPISGHRSVSWYQQTPGQGLQFLFEYFSETQRNKGNFPGRFSGRQFSNSRSEMNVSTLELGDSALYLCASSPRTDATNEKLFFGSGTQLSVL.

The rearrangement uses TRBV2 and TRBJ1-6; D uncertain. Germline V gives CDR1 SNHLY, CDR2 FYNNEI. V lost 7 bases, J lost 7 bases, and 14 bases lay in between. The CDR3 runs 14 residues. CDR3 protein: CASKSGQMNSPLHF. CDR3 nucleotide sequence: TGTGCCAGCAAGTCCGGCCAGATGAATTCACCCCTCCACTTT.

The chain carries TRBV30 and TRBJ1-1, with TRBD1 matching over 7 bases. The CDR3 is 14 amino acids. After removal of 3 bases from V and 5 bases from J, the junction contained 9 bases not matched to a gene. CDR1 and CDR2 (germline): GTSNPN, SVGIG (reference sequence). CDR3 protein: CAWRQGVRGTEAFF. The DNA for the CDR3 is TGTGCCTGGAGGCAGGGGGTTCGGGGGACTGAAGCTTTCTTT.